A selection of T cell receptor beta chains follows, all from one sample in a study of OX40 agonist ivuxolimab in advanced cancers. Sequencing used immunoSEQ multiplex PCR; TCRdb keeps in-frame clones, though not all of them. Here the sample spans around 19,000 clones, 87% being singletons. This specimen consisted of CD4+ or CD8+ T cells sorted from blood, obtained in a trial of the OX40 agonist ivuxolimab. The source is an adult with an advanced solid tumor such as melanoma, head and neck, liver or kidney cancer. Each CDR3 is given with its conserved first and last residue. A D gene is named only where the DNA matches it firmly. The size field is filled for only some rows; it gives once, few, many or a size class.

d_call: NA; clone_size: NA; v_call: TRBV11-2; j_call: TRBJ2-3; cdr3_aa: CASSPPASGVDTQYF; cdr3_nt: TGTGCCAGCAGCCCACCTGCATCCGGCGTAGATACGCAGTATTTT
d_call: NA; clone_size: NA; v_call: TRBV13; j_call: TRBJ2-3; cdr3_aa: CASNGGEATDTQYF; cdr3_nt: TGTGCCAGCAATGGCGGGGAGGCCACAGATACGCAGTATTTT
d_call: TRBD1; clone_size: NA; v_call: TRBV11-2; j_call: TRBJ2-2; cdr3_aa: CASSLWTGAGTGELFF; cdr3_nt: TGTGCCAGCAGCTTATGGACAGGGGCCGGCACCGGGGAGCTGTTTTTT
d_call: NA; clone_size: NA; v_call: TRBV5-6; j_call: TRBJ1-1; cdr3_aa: CASSFGGTEAFF; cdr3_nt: TGTGCCAGCAGCTTTGGTGGGACTGAAGCTTTCTTT
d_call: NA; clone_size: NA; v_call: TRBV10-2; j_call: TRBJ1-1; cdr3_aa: CASIPGRGETEAFF; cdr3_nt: TGCGCCAGCATCCCGGGCAGGGGCGAGACTGAAGCTTTCTTT
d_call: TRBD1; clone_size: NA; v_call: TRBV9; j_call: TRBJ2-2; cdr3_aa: CASSSRDRVTGELFF; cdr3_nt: TGTGCCAGCAGCTCACGGGACAGGGTCACCGGGGAGCTGTTTTTT
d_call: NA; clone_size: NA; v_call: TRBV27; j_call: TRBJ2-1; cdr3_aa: CASSLEVGGFNEQFF; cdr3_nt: TGTGCCAGCAGTTTGGAGGTCGGGGGATTCAATGAGCAGTTCTTC
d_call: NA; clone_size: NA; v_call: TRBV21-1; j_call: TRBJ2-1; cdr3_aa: CASSKGQRDIPVWFKDEQFF; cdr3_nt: TGTGCCAGCAGCAAAGGGCAAAGAGACATTCCGGTTTGGTTTAAGGATGAGCAGTTCTTC
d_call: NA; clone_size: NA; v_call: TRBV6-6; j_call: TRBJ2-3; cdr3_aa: CASRGDTQYF; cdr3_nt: TGTGCCAGCAGAGGCGATACGCAGTATTTT
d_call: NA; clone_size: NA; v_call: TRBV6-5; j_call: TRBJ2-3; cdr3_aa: CASSRQGGADTQYF; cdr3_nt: TGTGCCAGCAGTCGTCAGGGAGGCGCAGATACGCAGTATTTT
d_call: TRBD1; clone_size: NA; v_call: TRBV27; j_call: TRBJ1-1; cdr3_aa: CASSLDRGGDTEAFF; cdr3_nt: TGTGCCAGCAGTCTGGACAGGGGAGGTGACACTGAAGCTTTCTTT
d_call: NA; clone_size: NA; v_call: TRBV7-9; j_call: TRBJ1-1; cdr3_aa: CASSQVDFPNTEAFF; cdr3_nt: TGTGCCAGCAGCCAAGTGGACTTCCCGAACACTGAAGCTTTCTTT
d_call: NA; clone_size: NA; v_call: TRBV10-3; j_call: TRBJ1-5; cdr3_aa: CAISEGTSYSNQPQHF; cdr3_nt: TGTGCCATCAGTGAGGGCACCAGTTATAGCAATCAGCCCCAGCATTTT
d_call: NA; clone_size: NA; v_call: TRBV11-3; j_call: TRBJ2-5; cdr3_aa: CASSSRDGQETQYF; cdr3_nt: TGTGCCAGCAGCTCTCGGGACGGACAAGAGACCCAGTACTTC
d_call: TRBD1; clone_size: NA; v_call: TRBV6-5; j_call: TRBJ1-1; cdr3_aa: CASSWGQGLGTEAFF; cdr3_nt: TGTGCCAGCAGTTGGGGACAGGGCTTAGGGACTGAAGCTTTCTTT
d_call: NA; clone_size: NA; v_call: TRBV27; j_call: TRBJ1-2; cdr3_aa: CASSLIGYADYGYTF; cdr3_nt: TGTGCCAGCAGTTTAATCGGCTACGCTGACTATGGCTACACCTTC
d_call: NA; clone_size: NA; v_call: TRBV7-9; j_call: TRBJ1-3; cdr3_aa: CASDEGNSGNTIYF; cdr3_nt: TGTGCCAGCGATGAGGGTAACTCTGGAAACACCATATATTTT
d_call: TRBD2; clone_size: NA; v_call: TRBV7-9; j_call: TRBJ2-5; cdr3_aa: CASSLISGVQETQYF; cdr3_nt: TGTGCCAGCAGCTTGATAAGCGGGGTTCAAGAGACCCAGTACTTC
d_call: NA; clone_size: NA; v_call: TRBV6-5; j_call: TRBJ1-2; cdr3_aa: CASSYSPESAYGYTF; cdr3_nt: TGTGCCAGCAGTTACTCACCGGAGTCGGCCTATGGCTACACCTTC
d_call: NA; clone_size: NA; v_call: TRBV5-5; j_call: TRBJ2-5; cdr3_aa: CASSWGRNQETQYF; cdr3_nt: TGTGCCAGCAGCTGGGGTAGGAACCAAGAGACCCAGTACTTC
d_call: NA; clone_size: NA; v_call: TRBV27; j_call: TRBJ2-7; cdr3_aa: CASKGRGAIYEQYF; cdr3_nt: TGTGCCAGCAAGGGCAGGGGAGCAATCTACGAGCAGTACTTC
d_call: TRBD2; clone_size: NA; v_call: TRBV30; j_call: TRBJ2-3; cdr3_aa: CAWRIAGGHGDTQYF; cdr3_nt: TGTGCCTGGAGAATAGCGGGGGGGCATGGAGATACGCAGTATTTT
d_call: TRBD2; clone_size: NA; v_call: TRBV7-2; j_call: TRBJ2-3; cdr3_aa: CASSPLLAGVTDTQYF; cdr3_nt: TGTGCCAGCAGCCCCCTTTTAGCGGGGGTTACAGATACGCAGTATTTT
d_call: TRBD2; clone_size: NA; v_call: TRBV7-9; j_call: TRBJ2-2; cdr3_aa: CASSSPPSPSGGNTGELFF; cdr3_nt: TGTGCCAGCAGCTCCCCCCCCTCCCCTAGCGGGGGGAACACCGGGGAGCTGTTTTTT
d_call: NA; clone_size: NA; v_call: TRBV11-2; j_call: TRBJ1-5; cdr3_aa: CASSLEGIHSNQPQHF; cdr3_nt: TGTGCCAGCAGCTTAGAAGGGATTCATAGCAATCAGCCCCAGCATTTT
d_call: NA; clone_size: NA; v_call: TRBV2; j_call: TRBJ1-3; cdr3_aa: CASPKWGTGNTIYF; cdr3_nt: TGTGCCAGCCCCAAGTGGGGGACTGGAAACACCATATATTTT
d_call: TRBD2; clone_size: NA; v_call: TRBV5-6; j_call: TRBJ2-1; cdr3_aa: CASSLTSGGARDEQFF; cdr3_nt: TGTGCCAGCAGCTTAACTAGCGGGGGGGCTAGAGATGAGCAGTTCTTC
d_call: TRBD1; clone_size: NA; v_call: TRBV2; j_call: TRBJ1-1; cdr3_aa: CANSDRVSEAFF; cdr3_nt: TGTGCCAACAGTGACAGGGTCTCCGAAGCTTTCTTT
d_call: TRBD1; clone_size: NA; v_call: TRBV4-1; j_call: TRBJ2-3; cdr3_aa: CASSHGTGSTDTQYF; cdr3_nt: TGCGCCAGCAGCCACGGGACAGGGAGCACAGATACGCAGTATTTT
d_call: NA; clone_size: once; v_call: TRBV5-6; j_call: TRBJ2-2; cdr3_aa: CASSFGVGLNTGELFF; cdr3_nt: TGTGCCAGCAGCTTCGGGGTGGGTCTTAACACCGGGGAGCTGTTTTTT
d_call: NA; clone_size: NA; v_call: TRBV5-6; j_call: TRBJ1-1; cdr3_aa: CASSLGVTEAFF; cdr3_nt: TGTGCCAGCAGCTTGGGGGTCACTGAAGCTTTCTTT
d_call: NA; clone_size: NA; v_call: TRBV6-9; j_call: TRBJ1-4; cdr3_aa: CASSYIQGLREKLLF; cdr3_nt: TGTGCCAGCAGTTACATTCAGGGGTTGAGGGAAAAACTGCTTTTT
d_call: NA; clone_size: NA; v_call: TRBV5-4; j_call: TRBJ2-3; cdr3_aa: CASSPEGPTDTQYF; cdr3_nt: TGTGCCAGCAGCCCTGAGGGCCCAACAGATACGCAGTATTTT
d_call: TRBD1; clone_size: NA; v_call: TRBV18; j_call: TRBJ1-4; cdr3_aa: CASSPGQGNEKLFF; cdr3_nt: TGTGCCAGCTCTCCGGGACAGGGGAATGAAAAACTGTTTTTT
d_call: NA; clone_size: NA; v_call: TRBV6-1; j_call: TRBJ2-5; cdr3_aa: CASSEKQGGGGLQETQYF; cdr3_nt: TGTGCCAGCAGTGAGAAGCAGGGAGGAGGGGGGCTCCAAGAGACCCAGTACTTC
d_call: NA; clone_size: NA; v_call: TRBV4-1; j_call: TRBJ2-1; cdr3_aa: CASSQVGSHEQFF; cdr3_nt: TGCGCCAGCAGCCAAGTCGGTAGCCATGAGCAGTTCTTC
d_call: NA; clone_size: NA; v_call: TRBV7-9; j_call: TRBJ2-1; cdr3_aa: CASSFYLDEQFF; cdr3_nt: TGTGCCAGCAGCTTCTACCTCGATGAGCAGTTCTTC
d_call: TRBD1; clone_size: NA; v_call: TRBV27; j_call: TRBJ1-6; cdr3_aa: CASSLYFGQGFGSPLHF; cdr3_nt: TGTGCCAGCAGTTTATATTTCGGACAGGGTTTTGGATCACCCCTCCACTTT
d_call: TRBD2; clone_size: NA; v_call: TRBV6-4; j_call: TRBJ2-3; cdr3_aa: CATGTSATDTQYF; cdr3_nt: TGTGCCACCGGGACTAGCGCCACAGATACGCAGTATTTT
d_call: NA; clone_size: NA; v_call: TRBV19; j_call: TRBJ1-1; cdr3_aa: CASSLTRGMGTEAFF; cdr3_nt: TGTGCCAGTAGTTTGACCCGGGGTATGGGCACTGAAGCTTTCTTT
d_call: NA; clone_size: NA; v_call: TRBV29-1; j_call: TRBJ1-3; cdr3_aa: CSARDELHSGNTIYF; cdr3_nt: TGCAGCGCAAGGGACGAACTACACTCTGGAAACACCATATATTTT
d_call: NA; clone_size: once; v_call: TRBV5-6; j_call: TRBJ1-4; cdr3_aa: CASSFGVGAEKLFF; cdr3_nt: TGTGCCAGCAGCTTCGGGGTAGGAGCTGAAAAACTGTTTTTT
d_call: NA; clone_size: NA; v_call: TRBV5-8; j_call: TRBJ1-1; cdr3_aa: CASSLVQYVGTEAFF; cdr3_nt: NA
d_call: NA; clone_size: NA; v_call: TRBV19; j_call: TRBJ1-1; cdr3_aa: CASSIVYGGRVTEAFF; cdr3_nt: TGTGCCAGTAGTATAGTATACGGGGGGCGAGTCACTGAAGCTTTCTTT
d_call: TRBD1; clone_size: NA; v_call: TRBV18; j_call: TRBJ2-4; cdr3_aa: CASSPRGQGVSAKNIQYF; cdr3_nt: TGTGCCAGCTCACCAAGGGGACAGGGAGTATCAGCCAAAAACATTCAGTACTTC
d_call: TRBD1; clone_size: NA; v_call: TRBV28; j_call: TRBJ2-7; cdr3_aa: CASSFDRAAYEQYF; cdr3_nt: TGTGCCAGCAGTTTTGACAGGGCGGCCTACGAGCAGTACTTC
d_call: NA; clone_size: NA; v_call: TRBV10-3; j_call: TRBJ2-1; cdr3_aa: CAISGQWRIYNEQFF; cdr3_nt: TGTGCCATCAGTGGTCAGTGGAGGATCTACAATGAGCAGTTCTTC
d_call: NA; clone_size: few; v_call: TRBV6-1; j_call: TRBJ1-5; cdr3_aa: CASSEPYTYQPQHF; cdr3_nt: TGTGCCAGCAGTGAACCTTACACCTATCAGCCCCAGCATTTT
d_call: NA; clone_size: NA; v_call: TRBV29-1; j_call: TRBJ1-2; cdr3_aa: CSVEGGGNYGYTF; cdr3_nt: TGCAGCGTTGAAGGGGGTGGAAACTATGGCTACACCTTC
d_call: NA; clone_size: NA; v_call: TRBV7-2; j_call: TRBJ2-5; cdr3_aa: CASSPWVLKETQYF; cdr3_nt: TGTGCCAGCAGCCCATGGGTACTTAAAGAGACCCAGTACTTC
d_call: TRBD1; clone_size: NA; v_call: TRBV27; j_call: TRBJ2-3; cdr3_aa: CASNPGQSTDTQYF; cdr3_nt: TGTGCCAGCAACCCGGGACAGAGCACAGATACGCAGTATTTT